Described below is a single TCR beta chain sequence and its context. TCRdb reprocessed the 5' RACE reads with MiXCR, giving one entry per CDR3 protein. The sample carries about 620,000 distinct CDR3 sequences, over 15% recorded once. This sample was taken from a study of T-cell memory formation after mild COVID-19. Germline loops: CDR1 MNHEY, CDR2 SMNVEV (reference sequence). The CDR3 is made up of 15 amino acids. V was clipped by 6 bases and J by 4 bases, with 18 bases between them. Sequencing was performed on PBMCs or a T cell subset sorted from them (not recorded which). The receptor's source is an adult woman who had mild COVID-19 (a few samples of this study predate the infection). Cell type and time point are not known. This chain links TRBV27 with TRBJ1-2; D call uncertain. CDR3 sequence: CASSSPQSGIYGYTF. The CDR3 DNA is TGTGCCAGCAGCTCCCCCCAATCCGGGATCTATGGCTACACCTTC.